Detailed here is one T cell receptor beta chain. What it binds is not known. The source of the sample is a study of T cell responses to AZD1222 COVID-19 vaccine. Study results and limitations: Possibly, clonal diversity was underestimated; donors were largely white British and included more females.

Data came from immunoSEQ multiplex PCR; TCRdb stores just in-frame clones and leaves some out. Among about 120,000 clones listed, 80% to 90% were seen once. Deletions cut 5 bases from V and 10 bases from J, with 14 bases between. The CDR3 is 12 amino acids. Looked up from germline, CDR1 is SGHTA and CDR2 is FQGNSA. The rearrangement links TRBV7-2 to TRBJ1-2; TRBD1 is a possible D gene (6 bases). This receptor was taken from an adult who received the AZD1222 COVID-19 vaccine. The sample was peripheral blood, taken 28 days after the second AZD1222 dose. CDR3 coding DNA: TGTGCCAGCAGCGTCCTCTCAGGGGACTACACCTTC. It translates to CASSVLSGDYTF. The full variable domain, with the rest looked up from reference TRBV7-2 and TRBJ1-2, is GAGVSQSPSNKVTEKGKDVELRCDPISGHTALYWYRQSLGQGLEFLIYFQGNSAPDKSGLPSDRFSAERTGGSVSTLTIQRTQQEDSAVYLCASSVLSGDYTFGSGTRLTVV.